The clone carrying this T cell receptor (beta chain) was seen more than once but under ten times. No antigen is known for it. A J-beta primer mix and a sample-barcoded 5' primer were used in a second PCR of about 7 to 12 cycles. TCRdb re-called the 5' RACE reads through MiXCR, storing one row per CDR3 protein. The sample has about a million distinct CDR3 sequences, 51% seen once. There were healthy Caucasian individuals from Russia, aged roughly 6 to 95, serving as donors. This entry comes from a study of blood T cells in healthy people across ages. Study-level information: Every two T cells gave about one barcoded beta molecule via template switching.

Regarding the study as a whole: Unsorted PBMCs ruled out conclusive naive versus antigen-experienced comparison.

This clonotype was sampled from a woman aged 55-70 years in good health. Sequencing input: blood.

The CDR3 reads CSVGAGVIYGYTF. Written as DNA, the CDR3 is TGCAGCGTTGGGGCAGGGGTTATCTATGGCTACACCTTC. This chain joins TRBV29-1 and TRBJ1-2, with D possibly matching TRBD1 (6 bases). Germline V lookup: CDR1 SQVTM, CDR2 ANQGSEA. This CDR3 comprises 13 residues. V dropped 4 bases and J dropped 4 bases, with 13 bases sitting between them.